Listed below are T cell receptor beta chains from one sample, sequenced in a study of T cell clones after liver transplantation. Produced via immunoSEQ multiplex PCR; TCRdb's table is partial and in-frame only. The repertoire includes around 100,000 clones, 82% of them detected once, and 0.8% to 1% sits in the top ten. The sequencing here drew on CD4+ T cells from blood, taken before liver transplant. These receptors were obtained from a human donor who received a liver transplant. The CDR3 runs from the conserved cysteine through the conserved F or W. D genes are given only for firm matches. A row's size may be missing; if present it is once, few, many or a size class.

d_gene,abundance,v_gene,j_gene,CDR3nt,CDR3aa
NA,NA,TRBV25-1,TRBJ1-6,TGTGCCAGCAGTGAATACGGGGGAGGGAATAATTCACCCCTCCACTTT,CASSEYGGGNNSPLHF
NA,NA,TRBV7-6,TRBJ2-7,TGTGCCAGCAGCCAATTAGAGGGCCGATACGAGCAGTACTTC,CASSQLEGRYEQYF
TRBD1,once,TRBV6-6,TRBJ1-5,TGTGCCAGCAGCCGCGACAGGGACAGCAATCAGCCCCAGCATTTT,CASSRDRDSNQPQHF
NA,NA,TRBV6-6,TRBJ1-1,TGTGCCGGCGGACAGCCGTTCTCTGAAGCTTTCTTT,CAGGQPFSEAFF
NA,NA,TRBV27,TRBJ2-3,TGTGCCAGCAGTTTAGGGACGGCCGGGGGCAAAGTTCCGTATTTT,CASSLGTAGGKVPYF
TRBD2,NA,TRBV28,TRBJ2-1,TGTGCCAGCAGTTTAGGGGGGGGACTCAATGAGCAGTTCTTC,CASSLGGGLNEQFF
TRBD2,NA,TRBV4-1,TRBJ2-1,TGCGCCAGCAGCCAAGAAGCATCGAGCGGGAGTGCTATCGGCTCGTTCTACAATGAGCAGTTCTTC,CASSQEASSGSAIGSFYNEQFF
NA,NA,TRBV27,TRBJ2-2,TGTGCCAGCAGCCCCCTGGCGGTTAACCTGAACACCGGGGAGCTGTTTTTT,CASSPLAVNLNTGELFF
TRBD2,NA,TRBV18,TRBJ2-1,TGTGCCAGCTCGGGGGAAGGCGGGGGATTTGTCCACAATGAGCAGTTCTTC,CASSGEGGGFVHNEQFF
TRBD1,once,TRBV19,TRBJ2-6,TGTGCCAGTAGTCGCCGGGGACAGGGGGCGCCTGGGGCCAACGTCCTGACTTTC,CASSRRGQGAPGANVLTF
NA,NA,TRBV5-4,TRBJ1-6,TGTGCCAGCAGCTTGATTGGGGGGCTTTCACCCCTCCACTTT,CASSLIGGLSPLHF
NA,few,TRBV7-9,TRBJ2-7,TGTGCCAGCAGCCTATACAGGGACGAGCAGTACTTC,CASSLYRDEQYF
NA,NA,TRBV18,TRBJ1-4,TGTGCCAGCTCACCACCTTCCGGCAACCTTCTAAAGGAAAAACTGTTTTTT,CASSPPSGNLLKEKLFF
TRBD2,NA,TRBV5-1,TRBJ2-3,TGCGCCAGCAGCTTAGTTGTTAGCGGGGGAACAGATACGCAGTATTTT,CASSLVVSGGTDTQYF
NA,NA,TRBV5-5,TRBJ1-1,TGTGCCAGCAGCCTCGGGTCCGGCGGACACACTGAAGCTTTCTTT,CASSLGSGGHTEAFF
NA,few,TRBV7-9,TRBJ1-1,TGTGCCAGCAGCTTAGCCCAGGGTGGCACTGAAGCTTTCTTT,CASSLAQGGTEAFF
TRBD2,NA,TRBV5-1,TRBJ2-7,TGCGCCAGCAGATTACTAGCGGGGGACTCCTACGAGCAGTACTTC,CASRLLAGDSYEQYF
NA,NA,TRBV7-7,TRBJ2-1,TGTGCCAGCAGCGGGGGTGGGCAGTACAATGAGCAGTTCTTC,CASSGGGQYNEQFF
NA,NA,TRBV5-6,TRBJ1-2,TGTGCCAGCACCATGACACTTTCCCCCGACGGGGACTATGGCTACACCTTC,CASTMTLSPDGDYGYTF
TRBD1,NA,TRBV7-3,TRBJ1-1,TGTGCCAGCAGCTCCGTCCCGGACAGGGGGCTCGCGGACACTGAAGCTTTCTTT,CASSSVPDRGLADTEAFF
NA,NA,TRBV4-2,TRBJ2-3,TGTGCCAGCAGCCAAGAGAAGGGACTCACGCAGTATTTT,CASSQEKGLTQYF
NA,NA,TRBV7-9,TRBJ2-2,TGTGCCAGCAGTGTAGTAGGGACCGCAGTTAGAAACACCGGGGAGCTGTTTTTT,CASSVVGTAVRNTGELFF
NA,NA,TRBV19,TRBJ1-1,TGTGCCAGTAGTCCCTCGACAGGCATAACGGAAGCTTTCTTT,CASSPSTGITEAFF
NA,NA,TRBV7-3,TRBJ2-3,TGTGCCAGCAGCTTAGGACACTACACAGATACGCAGTATTTT,CASSLGHYTDTQYF
NA,NA,TRBV6-6,TRBJ2-5,TGTGCCAGCAGTACAGACCGAGGATCTAAAGAGACCCAGTACTTC,CASSTDRGSKETQYF
NA,NA,TRBV5-4,TRBJ1-3,TGTGCCAGCAGCTTAGGTGGGCAGGTCAGAAGAAACACCATATATTTT,CASSLGGQVRRNTIYF
NA,NA,TRBV4-2,TRBJ1-1,TGTGCCAGCAGCCAAGTCACGGACACTGAAGCTTTCTTT,CASSQVTDTEAFF
NA,NA,TRBV18,TRBJ2-1,TGTGCCAGCTCACCACCGTTGTCTAGCCATTACAATGAGCAGTTCTTC,CASSPPLSSHYNEQFF
NA,NA,TRBV2,TRBJ1-4,TGTGCCAGCAGTGTAACAGGTTTTAATGAAAAACTGTTTTTT,CASSVTGFNEKLFF
NA,NA,TRBV25-1,TRBJ2-7,TGTGCCACCACACCCCCGGGCCTATACGAGCAGTACTTC,CATTPPGLYEQYF
NA,NA,TRBV6-6,TRBJ2-7,TGTGCCAGCAGTTACACGGGACAAACCTCCTACGAGCAGTACTTC,CASSYTGQTSYEQYF
TRBD2,NA,TRBV5-6,TRBJ2-7,TGTGCCAGCAGCTTAAGAGCGGGGAAAGCCTACGAGCAGTACTTC,CASSLRAGKAYEQYF
TRBD1,few,TRBV18,TRBJ2-5,TGTGCCAGCTCACCACCGAACCCAGGGGGCGGTATGAAGACCCAGTACTTC,CASSPPNPGGGMKTQYF
NA,NA,TRBV27,TRBJ1-3,TGTGCCAGCAGTCCAAGAGCGGGTACTGGAAACACCATATATTTT,CASSPRAGTGNTIYF